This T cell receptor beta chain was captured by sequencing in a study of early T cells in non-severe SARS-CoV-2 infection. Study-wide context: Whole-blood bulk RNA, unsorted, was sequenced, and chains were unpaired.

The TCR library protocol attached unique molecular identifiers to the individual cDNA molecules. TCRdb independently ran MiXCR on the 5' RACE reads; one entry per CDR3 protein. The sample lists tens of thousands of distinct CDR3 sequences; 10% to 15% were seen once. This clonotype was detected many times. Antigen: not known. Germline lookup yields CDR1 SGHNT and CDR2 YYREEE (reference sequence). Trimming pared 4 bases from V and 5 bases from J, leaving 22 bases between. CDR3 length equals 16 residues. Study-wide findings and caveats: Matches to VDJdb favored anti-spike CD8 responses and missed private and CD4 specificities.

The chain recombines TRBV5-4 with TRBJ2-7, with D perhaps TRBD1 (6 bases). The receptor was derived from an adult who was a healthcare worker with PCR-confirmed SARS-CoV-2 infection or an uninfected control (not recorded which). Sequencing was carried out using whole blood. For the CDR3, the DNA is TGTGCCAGCAGCCGCCTGAAGGCTCAGGGGAGCAACGAGCAGTACTTC. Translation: CASSRLKAQGSNEQYF.